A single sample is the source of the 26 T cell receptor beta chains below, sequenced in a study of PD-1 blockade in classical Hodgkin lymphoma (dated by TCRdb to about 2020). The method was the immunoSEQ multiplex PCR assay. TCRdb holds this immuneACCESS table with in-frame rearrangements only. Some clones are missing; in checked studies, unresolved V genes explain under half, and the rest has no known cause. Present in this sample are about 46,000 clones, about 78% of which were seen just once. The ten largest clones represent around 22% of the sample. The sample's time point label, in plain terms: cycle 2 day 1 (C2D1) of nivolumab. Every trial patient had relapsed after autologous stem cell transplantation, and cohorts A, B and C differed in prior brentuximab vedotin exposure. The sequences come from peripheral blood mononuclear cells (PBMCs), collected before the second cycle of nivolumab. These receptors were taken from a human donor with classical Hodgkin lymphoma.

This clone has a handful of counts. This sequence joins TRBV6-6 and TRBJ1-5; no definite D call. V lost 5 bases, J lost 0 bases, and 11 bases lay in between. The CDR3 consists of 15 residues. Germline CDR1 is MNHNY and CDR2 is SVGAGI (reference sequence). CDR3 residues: CASSIMAHSNQPQHF. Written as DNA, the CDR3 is TGTGCCAGCAGTATCATGGCTCATAGCAATCAGCCCCAGCATTTT.

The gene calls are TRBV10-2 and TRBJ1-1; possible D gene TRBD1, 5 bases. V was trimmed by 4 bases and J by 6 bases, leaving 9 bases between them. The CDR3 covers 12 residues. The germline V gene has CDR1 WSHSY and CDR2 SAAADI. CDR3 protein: CASSGGDAEAFF. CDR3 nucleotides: TGCGCCAGCAGTGGGGGGGATGCTGAAGCTTTCTTT.

CDR3 in amino acids: CASRSGGAYNEQFF. The CDR3 DNA follows: TGTGCCAGCAGGAGCGGGGGGGCCTACAATGAGCAGTTCTTC. The rearrangement uses TRBV2 and TRBJ2-1; 10 nucleotides match TRBD2. The V segment lost 6 bases and the J segment 2 bases; nucleotides outside the gene matches: 1. The CDR3 sequence is 14 residues long. CDR1 is SNHLY and CDR2 is FYNNEI in the germline V gene. Full variable domain (rest looked up from reference TRBV2 and TRBJ2-1): EPEVTQTPSHQVTQMGQEVILRCVPISNHLYFYWYRQILGQKVEFLVSFYNNEISEKSEIFDDQFSVERPDGSNFTLKIRSTKLEDSAMYFCASRSGGAYNEQFFGPGTRLTVL.

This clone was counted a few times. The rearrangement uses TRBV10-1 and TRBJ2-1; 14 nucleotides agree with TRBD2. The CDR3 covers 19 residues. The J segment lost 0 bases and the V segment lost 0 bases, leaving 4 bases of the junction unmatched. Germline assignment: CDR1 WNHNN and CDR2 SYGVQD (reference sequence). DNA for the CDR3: TGCGCCAGCAGTGAGTCGGTTGGGACTAGCGGGGGCTCCTACAATGAGCAGTTCTTC. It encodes CASSESVGTSGGSYNEQFF.

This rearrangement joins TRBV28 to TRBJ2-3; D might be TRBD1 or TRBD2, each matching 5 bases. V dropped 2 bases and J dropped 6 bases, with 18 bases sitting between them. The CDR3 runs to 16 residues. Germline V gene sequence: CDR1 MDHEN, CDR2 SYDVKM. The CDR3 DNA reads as TGTGCCAGCAGTTTAGAGGGGCCCCTATATGGGGATACGCAGTATTTT. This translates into CASSLEGPLYGDTQYF.

In nucleotides, the CDR3 is TGTGCCAGCAGCTTAGTTAGAAACACTGAAGCTTTCTTT. This codes for CASSLVRNTEAFF. The J gene is TRBJ1-1, the V gene TRBV7-3; D is undetermined. V lost 2 bases and J lost 2, with 6 bases in between. Germline V gene data show CDR1 as SGHTA and CDR2 as FQGTGA. The CDR3 length is 13 residues.

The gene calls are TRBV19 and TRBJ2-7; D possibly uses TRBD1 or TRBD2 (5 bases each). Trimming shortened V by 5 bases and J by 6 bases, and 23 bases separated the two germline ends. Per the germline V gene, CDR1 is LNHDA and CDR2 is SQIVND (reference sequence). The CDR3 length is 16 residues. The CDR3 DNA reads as TGTGCCAGTAGTTTCCGCCCCCGGGGCGTGGAGTGCGAGCAGTACTTC. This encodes CASSFRPRGVECEQYF.

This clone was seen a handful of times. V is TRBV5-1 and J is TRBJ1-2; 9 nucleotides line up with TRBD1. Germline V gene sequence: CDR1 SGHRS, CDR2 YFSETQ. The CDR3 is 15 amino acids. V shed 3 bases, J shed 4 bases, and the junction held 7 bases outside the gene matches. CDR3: CASSSHRGHGYGYTF. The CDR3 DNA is TGCGCCAGCAGCTCCCACAGGGGGCATGGCTATGGCTACACCTTC.

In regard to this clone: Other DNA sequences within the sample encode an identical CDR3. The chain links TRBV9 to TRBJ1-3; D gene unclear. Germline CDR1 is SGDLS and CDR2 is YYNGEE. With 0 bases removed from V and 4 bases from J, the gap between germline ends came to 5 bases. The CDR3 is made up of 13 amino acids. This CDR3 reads CASSVGPGNTIYF. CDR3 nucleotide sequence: TGTGCCAGCAGCGTAGGGCCGGGAAACACCATATATTTT.

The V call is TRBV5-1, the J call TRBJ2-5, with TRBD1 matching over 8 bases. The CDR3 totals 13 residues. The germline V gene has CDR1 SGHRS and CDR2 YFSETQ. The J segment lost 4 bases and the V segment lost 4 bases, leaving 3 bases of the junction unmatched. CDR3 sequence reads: CASSQGQGETQYF. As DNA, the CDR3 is TGCGCCAGCAGCCAAGGACAGGGAGAGACCCAGTACTTC.

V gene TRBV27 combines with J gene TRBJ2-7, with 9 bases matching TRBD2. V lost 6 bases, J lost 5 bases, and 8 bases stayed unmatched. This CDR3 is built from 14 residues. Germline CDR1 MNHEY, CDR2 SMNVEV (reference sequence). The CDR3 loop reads CASSLLAGYHEQYF. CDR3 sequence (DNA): TGTGCCAGCAGCCTACTAGCGGGCTACCACGAGCAGTACTTC.

CDR3 protein: CASSQTSATEAFF. In DNA, the CDR3 is TGTGCCAGCAGCCAGACCAGTGCCACTGAAGCTTTCTTT. V and J are TRBV11-2 and TRBJ1-1, with unresolved D. The CDR3 spans 13 residues. The germline V gene has CDR1 SGHAT and CDR2 FQNNGV. Trimming removed 5 bases from V and 4 bases from J, with 11 bases in between.

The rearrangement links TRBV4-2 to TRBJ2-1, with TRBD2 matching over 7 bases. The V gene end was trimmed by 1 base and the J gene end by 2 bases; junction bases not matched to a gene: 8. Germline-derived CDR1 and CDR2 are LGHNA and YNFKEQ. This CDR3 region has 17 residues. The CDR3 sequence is CASSQGHTGGPYNEQFF. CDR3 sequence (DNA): TGTGCCAGCAGCCAAGGTCATACGGGGGGTCCCTACAATGAGCAGTTCTTC.

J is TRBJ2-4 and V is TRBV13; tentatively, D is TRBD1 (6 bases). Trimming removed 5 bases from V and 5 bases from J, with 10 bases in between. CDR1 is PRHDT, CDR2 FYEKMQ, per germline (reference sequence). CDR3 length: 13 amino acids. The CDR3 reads CASSQQGQNIQYF. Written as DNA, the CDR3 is TGTGCCAGCAGCCAACAGGGACAAAACATTCAGTACTTC.

CDR3 nucleotide sequence: TGTGCCAGCAGTTACGGGGATAACAGGGGAGACTTTGAAGCTTTCTTT. Translating gives CASSYGDNRGDFEAFF. V is TRBV6-5 and J is TRBJ1-1, with 7 nucleotides matching TRBD1. CDR3 length: 16 residues. The germline V gene encodes CDR1 MNHEY and CDR2 SVGAGI. J gave up 7 bases and V 2 bases, and 13 bases lay outside the gene matches.

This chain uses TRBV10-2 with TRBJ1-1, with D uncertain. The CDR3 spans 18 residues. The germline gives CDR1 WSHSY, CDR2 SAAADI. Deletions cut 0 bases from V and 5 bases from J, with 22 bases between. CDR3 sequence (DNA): TGCGCCAGCAGTGAGTCGAGGTGGGGAGGTCGGGCGAGAACTGAAGCTTTCTTT. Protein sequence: CASSESRWGGRARTEAFF.

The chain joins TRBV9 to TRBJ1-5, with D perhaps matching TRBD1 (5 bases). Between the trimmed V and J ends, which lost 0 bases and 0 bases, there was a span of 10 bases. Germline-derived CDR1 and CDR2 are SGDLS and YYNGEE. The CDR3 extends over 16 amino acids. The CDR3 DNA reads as TGTGCCAGCAGCGTAGGGGGCAGTGATAGCAATCAGCCCCAGCATTTT. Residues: CASSVGGSDSNQPQHF.

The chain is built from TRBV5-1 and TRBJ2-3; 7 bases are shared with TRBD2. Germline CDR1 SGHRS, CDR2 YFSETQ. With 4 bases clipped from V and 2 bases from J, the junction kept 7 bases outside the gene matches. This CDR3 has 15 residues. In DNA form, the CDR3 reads TGCGCCAGCAGCGTTGCTAGCGGCCCCACAGATACGCAGTATTTT. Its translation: CASSVASGPTDTQYF.

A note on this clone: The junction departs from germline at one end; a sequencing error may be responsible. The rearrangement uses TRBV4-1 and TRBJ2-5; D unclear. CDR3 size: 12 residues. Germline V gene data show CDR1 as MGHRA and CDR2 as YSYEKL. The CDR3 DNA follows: TGCGCCAGCAGTCAAGATCGCCAGCATCAGTACTTC. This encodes CASSQDRQHQYF.

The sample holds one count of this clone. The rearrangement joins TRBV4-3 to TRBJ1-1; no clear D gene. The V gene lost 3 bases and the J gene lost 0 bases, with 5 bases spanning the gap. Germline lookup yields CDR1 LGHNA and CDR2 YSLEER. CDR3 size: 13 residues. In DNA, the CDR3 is TGCGCCAGCAGCCAGGATATGAACACTGAAGCTTTCTTT. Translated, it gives CASSQDMNTEAFF.

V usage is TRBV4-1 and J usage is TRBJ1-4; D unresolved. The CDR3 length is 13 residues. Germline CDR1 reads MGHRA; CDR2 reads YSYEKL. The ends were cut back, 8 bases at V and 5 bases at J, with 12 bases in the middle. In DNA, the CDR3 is TGCGCCAGCGGACTTCTACCGAATGAAAAACTGTTTTTT. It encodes CASGLLPNEKLFF.

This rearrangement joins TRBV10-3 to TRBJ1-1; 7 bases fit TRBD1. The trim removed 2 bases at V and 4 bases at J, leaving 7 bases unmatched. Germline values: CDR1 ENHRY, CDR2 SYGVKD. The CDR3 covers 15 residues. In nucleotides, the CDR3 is TGTGCCATCAGTGAGGGACAGGAGGGCGGCACTGAAGCTTTCTTT. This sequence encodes CAISEGQEGGTEAFF.

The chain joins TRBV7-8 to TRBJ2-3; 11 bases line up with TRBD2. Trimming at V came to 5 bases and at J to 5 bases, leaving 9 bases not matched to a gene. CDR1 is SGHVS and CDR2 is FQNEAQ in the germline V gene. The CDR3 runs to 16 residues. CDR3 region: CASSLKLAGVVDTQYF. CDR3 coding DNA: TGTGCCAGCAGCCTCAAACTAGCGGGAGTTGTAGATACGCAGTATTTT. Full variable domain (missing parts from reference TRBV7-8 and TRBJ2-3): GAGVSQSPRYKVAKRGQDVALRCDPISGHVSLFWYQQALGQGPEFLTYFQNEAQLDKSGLPSDRFFAERPEGSVSTLKIQRTQQEDSAVYLCASSLKLAGVVDTQYFGPGTRLTVL.

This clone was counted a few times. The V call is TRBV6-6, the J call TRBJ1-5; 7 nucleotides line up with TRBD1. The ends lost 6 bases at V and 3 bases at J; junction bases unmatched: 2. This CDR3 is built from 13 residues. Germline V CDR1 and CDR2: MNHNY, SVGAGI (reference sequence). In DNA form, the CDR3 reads TGTGCCAGCAGGGACAGGTCCAATCAGCCCCAGCATTTT. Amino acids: CASRDRSNQPQHF.

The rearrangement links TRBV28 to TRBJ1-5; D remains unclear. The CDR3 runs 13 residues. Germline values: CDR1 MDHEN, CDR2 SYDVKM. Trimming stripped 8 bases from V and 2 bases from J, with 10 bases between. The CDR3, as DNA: TGTGCCAGCGAGAATAGGGGCAATCAGCCCCAGCATTTT. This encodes CASENRGNQPQHF.

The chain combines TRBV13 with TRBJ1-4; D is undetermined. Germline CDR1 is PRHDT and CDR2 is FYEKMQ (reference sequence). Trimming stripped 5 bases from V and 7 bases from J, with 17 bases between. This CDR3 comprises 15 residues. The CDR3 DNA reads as TGTGCCAGCAGCCCTCGACTGGGCGGCGGTGAAAAACTGTTTTTT. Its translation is CASSPRLGGGEKLFF.